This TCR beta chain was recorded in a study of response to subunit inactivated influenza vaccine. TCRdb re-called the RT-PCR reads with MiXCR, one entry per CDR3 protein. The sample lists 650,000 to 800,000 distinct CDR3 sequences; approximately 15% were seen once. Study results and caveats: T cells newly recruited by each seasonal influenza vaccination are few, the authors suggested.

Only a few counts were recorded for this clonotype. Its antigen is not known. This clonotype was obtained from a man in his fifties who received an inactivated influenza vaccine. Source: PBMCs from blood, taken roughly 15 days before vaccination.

The CDR3 sequence is CSARRVNQPQHF. DNA of the CDR3: TGCAGTGCTAGACGGGTCAATCAGCCCCAGCATTTT. The chain couples TRBV20-1 to TRBJ1-5, with unresolved D. The CDR3 has 12 residues. V dropped 2 bases and J dropped 3 bases, with 5 bases sitting between them. CDR1 is DFQATT and CDR2 is SNEGSKA in the germline V gene (reference sequence).